The clone carrying this T cell receptor (beta chain) was seen ten or more times. What it binds is unknown. This sample is part of a study of blood T cells in healthy people across ages. Findings of the study overall: Both higher diversity and more naive CD4+ cells marked long-lived donors when set against aged donors. Per million T cells, TCR beta diversity dropped about linearly as age rose.

Each donor's blood draw was approximately 10 milliliters of peripheral blood. Next came a second PCR, run for about 6 to 12 cycles, which used a sample-barcoded 5' primer along with a J-beta primer mix. Unique molecular identifiers of 12 random nucleotides labeled each cDNA. MiXCR, applied by TCRdb to the 5' RACE reads, yields one record per CDR3 protein. The sample has around 1,500,000 distinct CDR3 sequences, 28% seen once. CDR1 and CDR2 from the germline V gene are ENHRY and SYGVKD. The CDR3 extends over 11 amino acids. Trimming stripped 3 bases from V and 7 bases from J, with 6 bases between. This receptor was taken from a woman under 40 in good health. The J gene is TRBJ2-5, the V gene TRBV10-3, with D perhaps TRBD2 (5 bases). The sequenced material came from blood. The CDR3 is CAISDEGTQYF. The CDR3 nucleotides are TGTGCCATCAGTGACGAGGGGACCCAGTACTTC.